This T cell receptor (beta chain) came from a study of cytomegalovirus exposure and HLA in healthy donors. The CDR3 contains 15 residues. With V trimmed by 2 bases and J by 4 bases, 4 bases remained unmatched. Germline lookup yields CDR1 SGHTA and CDR2 FQGTGA. Primers: 60 Vbeta forward and 13 Jbeta reverse. This table comes from immunoSEQ multiplex PCR, and its TCRdb copy is limited to in-frame clones, with some not included. Of 210,000 or so clones listed, over 60% were seen once; the top ten hold around 2%. Healthy individuals who donated bone marrow served as the donors. J is TRBJ2-3 and V is TRBV7-3, with 9 bases lining up with TRBD2. Specimen: PBMCs. The TCR comes from a man younger than 30 in good health and CMV-seronegative. CDR3 loop: CASSLAGGVADTQYF. In nucleotides, the CDR3 is TGTGCCAGCAGCTTAGCGGGGGGGGTGGCAGATACGCAGTATTTT.